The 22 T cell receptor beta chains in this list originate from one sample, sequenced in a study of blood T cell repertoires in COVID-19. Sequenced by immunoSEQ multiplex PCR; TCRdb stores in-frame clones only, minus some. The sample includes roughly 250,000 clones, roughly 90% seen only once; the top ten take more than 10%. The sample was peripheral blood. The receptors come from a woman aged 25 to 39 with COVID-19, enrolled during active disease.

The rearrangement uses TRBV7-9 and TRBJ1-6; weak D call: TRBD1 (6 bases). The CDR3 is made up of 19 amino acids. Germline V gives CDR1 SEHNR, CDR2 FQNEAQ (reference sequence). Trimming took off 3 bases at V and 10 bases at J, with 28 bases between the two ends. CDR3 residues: CASSFVTAQTGRAGSPLHF. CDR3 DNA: TGTGCCAGCAGCTTCGTTACAGCCCAAACAGGGAGAGCGGGGTCACCCCTCCACTTT.

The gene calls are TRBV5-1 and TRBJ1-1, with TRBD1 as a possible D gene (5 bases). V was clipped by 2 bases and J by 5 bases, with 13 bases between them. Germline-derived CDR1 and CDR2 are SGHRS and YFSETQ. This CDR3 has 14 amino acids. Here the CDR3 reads CASSLPGGGTEAFF. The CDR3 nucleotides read TGCGCCAGCAGCTTACCCGGGGGTGGGACTGAAGCTTTCTTT.

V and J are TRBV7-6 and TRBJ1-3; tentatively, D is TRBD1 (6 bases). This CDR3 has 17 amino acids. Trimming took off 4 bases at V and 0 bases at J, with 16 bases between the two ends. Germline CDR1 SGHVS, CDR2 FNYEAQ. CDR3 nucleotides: TGTGCCAGCAGCTCAGCAGGGGTTTTTAGCTCTGGAAACACCATATATTTT. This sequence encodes CASSSAGVFSSGNTIYF.

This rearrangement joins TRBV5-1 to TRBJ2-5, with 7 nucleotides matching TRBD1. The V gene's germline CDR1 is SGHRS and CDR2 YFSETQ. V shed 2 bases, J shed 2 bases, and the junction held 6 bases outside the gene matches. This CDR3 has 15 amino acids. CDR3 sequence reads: CASSFGTAYQETQYF. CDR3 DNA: TGCGCCAGCAGCTTCGGGACAGCCTATCAAGAGACCCAGTACTTC.

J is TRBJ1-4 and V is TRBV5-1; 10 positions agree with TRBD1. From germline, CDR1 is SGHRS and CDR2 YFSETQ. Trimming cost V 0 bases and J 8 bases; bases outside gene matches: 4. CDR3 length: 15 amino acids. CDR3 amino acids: CASSLGTGGEEKLFF. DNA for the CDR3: TGCGCCAGCAGCTTGGGGACAGGGGGAGAAGAAAAACTGTTTTTT.

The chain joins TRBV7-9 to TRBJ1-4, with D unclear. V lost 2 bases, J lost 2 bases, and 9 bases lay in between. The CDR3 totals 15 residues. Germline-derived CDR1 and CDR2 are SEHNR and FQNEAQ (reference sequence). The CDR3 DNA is TGTGCCAGCAGCTTAACTGGTGCCACTAATGAAAAACTGTTTTTT. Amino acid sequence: CASSLTGATNEKLFF.

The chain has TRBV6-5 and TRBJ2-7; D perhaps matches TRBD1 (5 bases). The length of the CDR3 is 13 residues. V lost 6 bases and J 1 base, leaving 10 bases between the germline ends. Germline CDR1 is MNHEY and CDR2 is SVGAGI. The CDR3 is CASSGHLSYEQYF. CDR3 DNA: TGTGCCAGCAGCGGACACCTATCCTACGAGCAGTACTTC.

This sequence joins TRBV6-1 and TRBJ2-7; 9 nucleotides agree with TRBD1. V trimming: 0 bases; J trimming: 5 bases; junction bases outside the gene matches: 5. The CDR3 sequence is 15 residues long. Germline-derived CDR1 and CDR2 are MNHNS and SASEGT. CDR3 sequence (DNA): TGTGCCAGCAGTGAAGCGGGACAGGGCGGCCACGAGCAGTACTTC. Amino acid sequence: CASSEAGQGGHEQYF.

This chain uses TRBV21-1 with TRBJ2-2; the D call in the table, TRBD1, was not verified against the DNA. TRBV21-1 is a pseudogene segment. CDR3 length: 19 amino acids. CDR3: CASPNGDRVVRGNTGELFF. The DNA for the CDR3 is TGTGCCAGTCCCAACGGAGACAGGGTGGTAAGGGGGAACACCGGGGAGCTGTTTTTT.

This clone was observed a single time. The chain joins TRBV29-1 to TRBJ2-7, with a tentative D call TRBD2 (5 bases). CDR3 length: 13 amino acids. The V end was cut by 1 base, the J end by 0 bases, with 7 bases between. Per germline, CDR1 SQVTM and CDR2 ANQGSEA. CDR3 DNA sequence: TGCAGCGTTGAAGCGGAGGTCTCCTACGAGCAGTACTTC. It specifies CSVEAEVSYEQYF.

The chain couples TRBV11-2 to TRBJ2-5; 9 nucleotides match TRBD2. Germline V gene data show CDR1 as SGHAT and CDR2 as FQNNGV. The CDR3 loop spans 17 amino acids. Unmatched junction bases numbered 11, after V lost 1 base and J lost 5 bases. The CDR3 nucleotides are TGTGCCAGCAGCTTAGTTGACGCTGGGGCGGGAGGGGAGACCCAGTACTTC. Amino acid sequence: CASSLVDAGAGGETQYF.

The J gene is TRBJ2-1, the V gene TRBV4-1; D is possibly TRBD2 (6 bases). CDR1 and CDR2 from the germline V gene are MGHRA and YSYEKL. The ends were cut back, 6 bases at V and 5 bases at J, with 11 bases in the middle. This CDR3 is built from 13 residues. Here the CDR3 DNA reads TGCGCCAGCAGGCCTAGCGTAGACAATGAGCAGTTCTTC. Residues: CASRPSVDNEQFF.

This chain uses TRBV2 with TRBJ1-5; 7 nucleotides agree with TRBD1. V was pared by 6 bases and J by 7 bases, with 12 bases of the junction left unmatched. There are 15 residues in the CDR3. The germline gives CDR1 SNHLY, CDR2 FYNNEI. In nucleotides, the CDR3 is TGTGCCAGCAGGGGGGTGACAGGGCCCAGGCAGCCCCAGCATTTT. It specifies CASRGVTGPRQPQHF.

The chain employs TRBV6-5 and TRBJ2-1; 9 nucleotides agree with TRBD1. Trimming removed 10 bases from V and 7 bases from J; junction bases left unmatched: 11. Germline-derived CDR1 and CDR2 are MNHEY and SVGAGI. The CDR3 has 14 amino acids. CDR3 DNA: TGTGCCATCCAGCCGGGACAGGGACGTAATGAGCAGTTCTTC. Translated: CAIQPGQGRNEQFF.

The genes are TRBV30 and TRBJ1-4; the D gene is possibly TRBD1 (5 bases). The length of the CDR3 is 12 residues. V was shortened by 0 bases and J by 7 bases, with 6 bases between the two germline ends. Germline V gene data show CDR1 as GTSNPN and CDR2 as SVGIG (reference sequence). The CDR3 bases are TGTGCCTGGAGTGTACAGGTTGAAAAACTGTTTTTT. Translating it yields CAWSVQVEKLFF.

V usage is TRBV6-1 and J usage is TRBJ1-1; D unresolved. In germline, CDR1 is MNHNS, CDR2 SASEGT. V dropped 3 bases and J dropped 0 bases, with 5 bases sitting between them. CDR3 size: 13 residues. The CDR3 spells CASSETLNTEAFF. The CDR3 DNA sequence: TGTGCCAGCAGTGAGACTTTGAACACTGAAGCTTTCTTT.

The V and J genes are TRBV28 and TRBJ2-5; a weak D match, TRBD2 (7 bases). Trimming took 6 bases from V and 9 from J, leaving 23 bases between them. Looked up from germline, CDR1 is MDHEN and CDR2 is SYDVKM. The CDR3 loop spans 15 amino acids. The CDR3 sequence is CASRSTGGQFPSQYF. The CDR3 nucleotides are TGTGCCAGCAGGTCTACGGGGGGCCAGTTTCCGTCCCAGTACTTC.

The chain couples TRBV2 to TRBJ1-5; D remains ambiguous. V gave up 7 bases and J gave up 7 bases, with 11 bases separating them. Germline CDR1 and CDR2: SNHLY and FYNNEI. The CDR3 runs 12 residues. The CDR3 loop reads CASNTGGQPQHF. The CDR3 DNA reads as TGTGCCAGCAATACGGGAGGCCAGCCCCAGCATTTT.

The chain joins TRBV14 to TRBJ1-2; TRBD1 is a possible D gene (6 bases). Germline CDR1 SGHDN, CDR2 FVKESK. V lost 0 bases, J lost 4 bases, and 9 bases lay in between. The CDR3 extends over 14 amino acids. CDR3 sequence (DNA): TGTGCCAGCAGCCAAGATTGGACAGCCTATGGCTACACCTTC. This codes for CASSQDWTAYGYTF.

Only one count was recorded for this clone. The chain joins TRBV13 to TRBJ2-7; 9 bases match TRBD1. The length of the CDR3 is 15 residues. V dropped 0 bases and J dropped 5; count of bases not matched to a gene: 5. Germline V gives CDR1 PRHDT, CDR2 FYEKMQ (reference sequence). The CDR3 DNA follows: TGTGCCAGCAGCTTAGGCCGTACAGGGGGCAACGAGCAGTACTTC. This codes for CASSLGRTGGNEQYF.

The CDR3 here is CASTQMDERGDTDTQYF. The DNA for the CDR3 is TGTGCCAGCACCCAAATGGATGAGCGGGGGGACACAGATACGCAGTATTTT. V is TRBV11-2 and J is TRBJ2-3, with 9 bases lining up with TRBD2. Losses at the gene ends were 7 bases for V and 2 bases for J; bases not matched to a gene: 13. This CDR3 is built from 17 residues. CDR1 and CDR2 (germline): SGHAT, FQNNGV.

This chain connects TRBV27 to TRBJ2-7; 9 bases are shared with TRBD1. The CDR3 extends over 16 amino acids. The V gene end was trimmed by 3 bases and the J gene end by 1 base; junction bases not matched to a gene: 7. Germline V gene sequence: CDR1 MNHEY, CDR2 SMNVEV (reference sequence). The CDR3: CASSFIPGTGSYEQYF. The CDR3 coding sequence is TGTGCCAGCAGTTTTATCCCCGGGACAGGGTCCTACGAGCAGTACTTC.